These T cell receptor beta chains were read from a single sample in a study of regulatory T cells. Generated by immunoSEQ multiplex PCR, the TCRdb table keeps only in-frame clones and is missing some. Counted here are under 45,000 clones, approximately 89% occurring once; the ten biggest clones make up over 2%. Sequencing used conventional CD4+ T cells sorted from blood. Receptor source: a person between 18 and 35 years old with CD3G deficiency. CDR3s include the opening cysteine and the closing phenylalanine or tryptophan. The order of the fields is D gene, J gene, V gene, clone size, CDR3 DNA, CDR3 protein. D genes are given only for firm matches. Clone size, where shown, is once, few, many, or a class for clones that have expanded.

TRBD2 TRBJ2-1 TRBV9 once TGTGCCAGTTCGGGAGGGGTAAACAATGAGCAGTTCTTC CASSGGVNNEQFF
. TRBJ2-3 TRBV4-1 . TGCGCCAGCAGCCGGCCGCAATCAGATACGCAGTATTTT CASSRPQSDTQYF
. TRBJ2-1 TRBV5-1 . TGCGCCAGCAGCCCGAACGGGATGGGGGAGCAGTTCTTC CASSPNGMGEQFF
. TRBJ2-3 TRBV18 . TGTGCCAGCTCACCACCGCCTCGCTCCGAGCAGTATTTT CASSPPPRSEQYF
. TRBJ2-5 TRBV6-5 . TGTGCCAGCAGTTTACGGGTTGTGGGGGTGGGAGAGACCCAGTACTTC CASSLRVVGVGETQYF
. TRBJ2-7 TRBV5-1 . TGCGCCAGCAGCTCCGGGACACCACCCTACGAGCAGTACTTC CASSSGTPPYEQYF
TRBD1 TRBJ2-7 TRBV11-2 . TGTGCCAGCAGCTTGGGACAGCTCTCCTACGAGCAGTACTTC CASSLGQLSYEQYF
. TRBJ2-7 TRBV6-1 . TGTGCCAGCAGTTCCCTTCGGATCGGGGGCTACGAGCAGTACTTC CASSSLRIGGYEQYF
. TRBJ1-4 TRBV28 . TGTGCCAGCACAATCCAGGGGAGTAATGAAAAACTGTTTTTT CASTIQGSNEKLFF
TRBD1 TRBJ1-2 TRBV28 . TGTGCCAGCAGTTTAGGCAGGGGGGAGAACTATGGCTACACCTTC CASSLGRGENYGYTF
. TRBJ2-7 TRBV28 . TGTGCCAGCAGTCCCTGGGGGGGGGCGAGGGAGCAGTACTTC CASSPWGGAREQYF
. TRBJ1-1 TRBV11-2 . TGTGCCAGCAGCTTGGAGGGACCCAACGCTGAAGCTTTCTTT CASSLEGPNAEAFF
. TRBJ2-3 TRBV5-1 . TGCGCCAGCAGCTCCGGGTGGGAAACAGATACGCAGTATTTT CASSSGWETDTQYF
. TRBJ1-2 TRBV19 . TGTGCCAGTAGTATAGGTGGCGGCCATGGCTACACCTTC CASSIGGGHGYTF
. TRBJ2-2 TRBV5-1 . TGCGCCAGCAGCCGATATGGAAACACCGGGGAGCTGTTTTTT CASSRYGNTGELFF
. TRBJ2-1 TRBV30 . TGTGCCCTCTCCTCCTACAATGAGCAGTTCTTC CALSSYNEQFF
. TRBJ2-5 TRBV28 . TGTGCCAGCACCCCTCTCCCCTCCGGGGAGACCCAGTACTTC CASTPLPSGETQYF
. TRBJ2-3 TRBV6-1 . TGTGCCAGCAGAGACAGCACAGATACGCAGTATTTT CASRDSTDTQYF
. TRBJ1-1 TRBV18 . TGTGCCAGCTCACCGGTAGTGGGGACTGAAGCTTTCTTT CASSPVVGTEAFF
TRBD2 TRBJ2-3 TRBV30 . TGTGCCTGGAGTGTAGGGCGGGGGACGCAGTATTTT CAWSVGRGTQYF
. TRBJ2-5 TRBV12-1 . TGTGCCAGCAGCTTTCGGCAGGGGGCCTGGCGCGAGACCCAGTACTTC CASSFRQGAWRETQYF
. TRBJ1-2 TRBV6-1 . TGTGCCAGCAGTGAAGCTGGTGATGATGGCTACACCTTC CASSEAGDDGYTF
. TRBJ1-6 TRBV10-3 . TGTGCCATCAGTGAGTCCGGGACGGGGAATTCACCCCTCCACTTT CAISESGTGNSPLHF
TRBD1 TRBJ2-1 TRBV10-3 . TGTGCCATCAGTGAGGACAGGGGAGTGCACAATGAGCAGTTCTTC CAISEDRGVHNEQFF
TRBD2 TRBJ2-7 TRBV28 . TGTGCCAGCAGCGTTAGCGGGATCTCCTACGAGCAGTACTTC CASSVSGISYEQYF
. TRBJ1-1 TRBV28 . TGTGCCAGCAGTCCGGCAGGGGAGGGGAACACTGAAGCTTTCTTT CASSPAGEGNTEAFF
TRBD1 TRBJ2-7 TRBV6-1 . TGTGCCAGCAGTTTACGGACAGGGTACGAGCAGTACTTC CASSLRTGYEQYF
. TRBJ2-3 TRBV10-3 . TGTGCCATCAGTGAGGGACTGCCAGGCACAGATACGCAGTATTTT CAISEGLPGTDTQYF
. TRBJ2-1 TRBV5-1 once TGCGCCAGCAGCCCGGGTCGAGGAGGCGATGAGCAGTTCTTC CASSPGRGGDEQFF
TRBD2 TRBJ2-7 TRBV28 . TGTGCCAGCAGACCCCTAGGGGGACTAGCGGGAACCGAGCAGTACTTC CASRPLGGLAGTEQYF
TRBD1 TRBJ1-2 TRBV5-1 . TGCGCCAGCAGCCCAGGGACAGGGTATGGCTACACCTTC CASSPGTGYGYTF
TRBD2 TRBJ2-3 TRBV5-1 few TGCGCCAGCAGCTTTAGCGGGGGTTCTCGAGATACGCAGTATTTT CASSFSGGSRDTQYF
. TRBJ1-2 TRBV5-1 few TGCGCCAGCAGCTTGGGACAGTTCAACTATGGCTACACCTTC CASSLGQFNYGYTF
TRBD1 TRBJ2-7 TRBV5-1 . TGCGCCAGCAGCTTGGACAGGGGGTCCTACGAGCAGTACTTC CASSLDRGSYEQYF